This TCR beta chain was recovered during a study of blood T cell repertoires in COVID-19. Across the whole study: Researchers got acute and convalescent COVID-19 samples from the United States, Italy and Spain. PBMCs, B-cell-depleted T cells, or T cells were the source of the cDNA or gDNA that made up the material.

Trimming cost V 10 bases and J 1 base, with 17 bases left between them. The CDR3 extends over 14 amino acids. Germline-derived CDR1 and CDR2 are MNHEY and SVGAGI. The repertoire was sequenced with immunoSEQ multiplex PCR; TCRdb's copy has only in-frame clones and lacks some. The repertoire holds under 200,000 clones, with around 83% as singletons. The clonotype was recovered from a human donor in a cohort sampled during active COVID-19. The sequenced sample consisted of peripheral blood. J is TRBJ2-7 and V is TRBV6-5; the D gene is possibly TRBD2 (5 bases). The CDR3 sequence is CATKTDFQSYEQYF. The CDR3 region has the DNA TGTGCCACTAAGACGGACTTCCAATCCTACGAGCAGTACTTC.